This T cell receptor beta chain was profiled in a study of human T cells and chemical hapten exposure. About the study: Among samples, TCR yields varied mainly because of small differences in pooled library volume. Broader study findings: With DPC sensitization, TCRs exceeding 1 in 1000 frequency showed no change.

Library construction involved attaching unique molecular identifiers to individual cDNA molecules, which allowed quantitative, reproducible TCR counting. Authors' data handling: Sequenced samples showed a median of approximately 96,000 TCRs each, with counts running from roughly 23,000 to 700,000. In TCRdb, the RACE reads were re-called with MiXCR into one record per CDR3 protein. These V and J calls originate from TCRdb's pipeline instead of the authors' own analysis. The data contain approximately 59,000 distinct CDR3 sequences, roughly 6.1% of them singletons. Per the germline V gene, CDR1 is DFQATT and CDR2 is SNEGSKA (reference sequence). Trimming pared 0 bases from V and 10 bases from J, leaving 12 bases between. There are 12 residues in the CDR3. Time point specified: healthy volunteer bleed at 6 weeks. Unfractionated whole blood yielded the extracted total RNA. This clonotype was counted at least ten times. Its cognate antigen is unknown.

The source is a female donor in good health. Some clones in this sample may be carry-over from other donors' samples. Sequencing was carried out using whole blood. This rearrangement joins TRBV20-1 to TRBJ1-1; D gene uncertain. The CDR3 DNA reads TGCAGTGCTAGAGAGCGGTTGCGGTTAGCTTTCTTT. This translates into CSARERLRLAFF.